Listed below are T cell receptor beta chains from one sample, sequenced in a study of T cell repertoires in cytomegalovirus infection. No cognate antigen is known for these TCRs. TCRdb reprocessed the reads with MiXCR, giving one entry per CDR3 protein. The sample carries roughly 70,000 distinct CDR3 sequences, more than 20% recorded once. The input for sequencing was CD8+ T cells from cultured PBMCs, taken from culture after CMV antigen stimulation. The receptors come from a human donor in good health (CMV status not recorded). Some clones in this sample may be carry-over from other donors' samples. Both conserved end residues are part of each CDR3. Each record gives: clone size, J gene, D gene, V gene, CDR3 DNA, CDR3 protein. The D gene is left open where the match is weak. A row's size may be missing; if present it is once, few, many or a size class.

clone_size: -; j_call: TRBJ2-7; d_call: -; v_call: TRBV13; cdr3_nt: TGTGCCAGCATGGAGGCGGGGGCAGTGGAGCAGTACTTC; cdr3_aa: CASMEAGAVEQYF
clone_size: few; j_call: TRBJ1-1; d_call: -; v_call: TRBV12-3/TRBV12-4; cdr3_nt: TGTGCCAGCAGTTTGACGTTGAACACTGAAGCTTTCTTT; cdr3_aa: CASSLTLNTEAFF
clone_size: few; j_call: TRBJ2-1; d_call: -; v_call: TRBV6-1; cdr3_nt: TGTGCCAGCAGTTATGACCCGTACAATGAGCAGTTCTTC; cdr3_aa: CASSYDPYNEQFF
clone_size: few; j_call: TRBJ2-1; d_call: TRBD2; v_call: TRBV6-4; cdr3_nt: TGTGCCAGCAGTGACTCTAGCGGGGGGGCCAATGAGCAGTTCTTC; cdr3_aa: CASSDSSGGANEQFF
clone_size: few; j_call: TRBJ2-1; d_call: -; v_call: TRBV6-2/TRBV6-3; cdr3_nt: TGTGCCAGCAGTTACTCAGCAGGAGGGCAGTTCTTC; cdr3_aa: CASSYSAGGQFF
clone_size: -; j_call: TRBJ2-1; d_call: -; v_call: TRBV5-4; cdr3_nt: TGTGCCAGCAGCGATTCCGCCCGGATAGACGGTTACAATGAGCAGTTCTTC; cdr3_aa: CASSDSARIDGYNEQFF
clone_size: -; j_call: TRBJ1-5; d_call: -; v_call: TRBV7-2; cdr3_nt: TGTGCCAGCAGCTACGGACGGTATAGCAATCAGCCCCAGCATTTT; cdr3_aa: CASSYGRYSNQPQHF
clone_size: few; j_call: TRBJ1-6; d_call: -; v_call: TRBV7-3; cdr3_nt: TGTGCCAGCAGCTTAACCGGGACTTCATATTCACCCCTCCACTTT; cdr3_aa: CASSLTGTSYSPLHF
clone_size: once; j_call: TRBJ1-1; d_call: -; v_call: TRBV11-2; cdr3_nt: TGTGCCAGCAGCTTAGCGTATGACATGAACACTGAAGCTTTCTTT; cdr3_aa: CASSLAYDMNTEAFF
clone_size: -; j_call: TRBJ2-7; d_call: -; v_call: TRBV3-1; cdr3_nt: TGTGCCAGCAGCCCAAGACTGAGCAGCTCCTACGAGCAGTACTTC; cdr3_aa: CASSPRLSSSYEQYF
clone_size: -; j_call: TRBJ1-1; d_call: -; v_call: TRBV7-2; cdr3_nt: TGTGCCAGCAGCTTTGTATGGGCTTTCTTT; cdr3_aa: CASSFVWAFF
clone_size: -; j_call: TRBJ2-4; d_call: -; v_call: TRBV15; cdr3_nt: TGTGCCACCAGCACGCAGAAGGTCAACATTCAGTACTTC; cdr3_aa: CATSTQKVNIQYF
clone_size: -; j_call: TRBJ1-2; d_call: TRBD1; v_call: TRBV4-3; cdr3_nt: TGCGCCAGCAGTCTACTAACAGGGGGCGATGGCTACACCTTC; cdr3_aa: CASSLLTGGDGYTF
clone_size: -; j_call: TRBJ1-1; d_call: TRBD1; v_call: TRBV2; cdr3_nt: TGTGCCAGCAGCGACCCAGGGGGCCCGACTGAAGCTTTCTTT; cdr3_aa: CASSDPGGPTEAFF
clone_size: -; j_call: TRBJ2-1; d_call: -; v_call: TRBV4-1; cdr3_nt: TGCGCCAGCAGCCAAGATCAACGGATCGCGTTCTTC; cdr3_aa: CASSQDQRIAFF
clone_size: -; j_call: TRBJ1-2; d_call: -; v_call: TRBV28; cdr3_nt: TGTGCCAGCAGTCCCCCATTGGGATTCAGAGACTATGGCTACACCTTC; cdr3_aa: CASSPPLGFRDYGYTF
clone_size: -; j_call: TRBJ1-4; d_call: TRBD1; v_call: TRBV12-3/TRBV12-4; cdr3_nt: TGTGCCAGCAGTTGGGGACAGGGGGCGGATGAAAAACTGTTTTTT; cdr3_aa: CASSWGQGADEKLFF
clone_size: -; j_call: TRBJ1-1; d_call: -; v_call: TRBV9; cdr3_nt: TGTGCCAGCAGCGCCCAGACAGGGAACACTGAAGCTTTCTTT; cdr3_aa: CASSAQTGNTEAFF